These 18 T cell receptor beta chains originate from one sample sequenced in a study of shared clonotypes between healthy human individuals. Profiled with immunoSEQ multiplex PCR; TCRdb holds only in-frame clones, not every one. This sample yields hundreds of thousands of clones, of which roughly 95% are seen a single time; about 0.11% belongs to the top ten. Naive CD8 cells were CD45RO-negative, positively selected for CCR7, excluding terminally differentiated effector memory CD45RA+ cells. The source material was naive CD8+ T cells sorted from blood. The receptor set was obtained from a woman aged 25 to 39 in good health.

The genes are TRBV7-9 and TRBJ2-7; 9 bases agree with TRBD1. Germline loops: CDR1 SEHNR, CDR2 FQNEAQ (reference sequence). The trim removed 5 bases at V and 2 bases at J, leaving 4 bases unmatched. The CDR3 runs 14 residues. The CDR3 here is CASSPGQGTYEQYF. The DNA for the CDR3 is TGTGCCAGCAGCCCCGGACAGGGGACCTACGAGCAGTACTTC.

The chain uses TRBV2 and TRBJ2-5; a possible D gene is TRBD2 (6 bases). The DNA end lines up better with TRBJ2-7; the J call may be wrong. The CDR3 loop spans 12 amino acids. Germline V gene lookup returns CDR1 SNHLY and CDR2 FYNNEI. CDR3 nucleotides: TGTGCCAGCAGGGTGACTAGGAGCGAGCAGTACTTC. Translated: CASRVTRSEQYF.

The rearrangement uses TRBV29-1 and TRBJ2-1; 10 nucleotides agree with TRBD2. The length of the CDR3 is 13 residues. Trimming removed 3 bases from V and 8 bases from J; junction bases left unmatched: 4. CDR1 SQVTM and CDR2 ANQGSEA come from the germline V gene. The chain's CDR3 is CSVELAGGYEQFF. DNA of the CDR3: TGCAGCGTTGAGTTAGCGGGAGGCTATGAGCAGTTCTTC.

V and J are TRBV7-9 and TRBJ2-5; D unresolved. V was pared by 6 bases and J by 3 bases, with 5 bases between. This CDR3 spans 11 amino acids. CDR1 SEHNR and CDR2 FQNEAQ come from the germline V gene (reference sequence). CDR3 coding DNA: TGTGCCAGCAGGTCCGAAGAGACCCAGTACTTC. This sequence encodes CASRSEETQYF. Full variable domain (remainder filled in from reference TRBV7-9 and TRBJ2-5): DTGVSQNPRHKITKRGQNVTFRCDPISEHNRLYWYRQTLGQGPEFLTYFQNEAQLEKSRLLSDRFSAERPKGSFSTLEIQRTEQGDSAMYLCASRSEETQYFGPGTRLLVL.

The chain couples TRBV14 to TRBJ2-7; D ambiguous. V lost 4 bases to trimming and J lost 3 bases, with 10 bases between them. The CDR3 extends over 13 amino acids. CDR1 SGHDN and CDR2 FVKESK come from the germline V gene. CDR3 nucleotides: TGTGCCAGCAGCCCGAATACAGTCTACGAGCAGTACTTC. It translates to CASSPNTVYEQYF.

The J gene is TRBJ2-1, the V gene TRBV28; D is unresolved. This CDR3 region has 18 residues. From germline, CDR1 is MDHEN and CDR2 SYDVKM. V dropped 2 bases and J dropped 6 bases, with 23 bases sitting between them. CDR3 region: CASSLGPPLPPLRNEQFF. The CDR3 bases are TGTGCCAGCAGTTTAGGGCCCCCGCTCCCCCCCCTGCGCAATGAGCAGTTCTTC. The full variable domain, completed using reference TRBV28 and TRBJ2-1, is DVKVTQSSRYLVKRTGEKVFLECVQDMDHENMFWYRQDPGLGLRLIYFSYDVKMKEKGDIPEGYSVSREKKERFSLILESASTNQTSMYLCASSLGPPLPPLRNEQFFGPGTRLTVL.

J is TRBJ1-5 and V is TRBV27, with TRBD1 as a possible D gene (5 bases). V lost 8 bases and J 4 bases, leaving 18 bases between the germline ends. CDR1 and CDR2 (germline): MNHEY, SMNVEV (reference sequence). The CDR3 has 15 amino acids. In DNA, the CDR3 is TGTGCCAGCGGGGGGGGAGGGAAAACTAATCAGCCCCAGCATTTT. This translates into CASGGGGKTNQPQHF.

Written as DNA, the CDR3 is TGTGCCAGCAGCTTGTGGACGGGAATGAACACTGAAGCTTTCTTT. The encoded protein is CASSLWTGMNTEAFF. V and J are TRBV5-8 and TRBJ1-1, with D uncertain. Germline CDR1 is SGHTS and CDR2 is YDEGEE. CDR3 length: 15 amino acids. V lost 1 base and J lost 0, with 10 bases in between.

This CDR3 reads CASSPWVGGESYEQFF. CDR3 nucleotides: TGTGCCAGCAGCCCCTGGGTAGGGGGGGAGTCATATGAGCAGTTCTTC. This chain joins TRBV7-9 and TRBJ2-1; D is possibly TRBD2 (7 bases). Trimming took 5 bases from V and 8 from J, leaving 22 bases between them. This CDR3 is 16 amino acids long. CDR1 SEHNR and CDR2 FQNEAQ come from the germline V gene (reference sequence).

The V and J genes are TRBV5-1 and TRBJ1-2; 12 bases line up with TRBD1. This CDR3 region has 16 residues. The ends lost 0 bases at V and 8 bases at J; junction bases unmatched: 8. The germline V gene has CDR1 SGHRS and CDR2 YFSETQ. The CDR3 bases are TGCGCCAGCAGCTTGGCCGGGACAGGGGGCGCGGAAGGCTACACCTTC. Its translation: CASSLAGTGGAEGYTF.

To note about this clone: The sample has other DNA sequences that encode this CDR3 too. The chain links TRBV27 to TRBJ2-7; no reliable D call. Germline lookup yields CDR1 MNHEY and CDR2 SMNVEV (reference sequence). This CDR3 is built from 11 residues. V shed 3 bases and J shed 3 bases, with 3 bases lying between them. The CDR3 nucleotides read TGTGCCAGCAGTTTGGGCTACGAGCAGTACTTC. Encoded protein: CASSLGYEQYF.

The chain carries TRBV21-1 and TRBJ2-4; whether TRBD2, the table's D call, matches the DNA was not checked. TRBV21-1 is a listed pseudogene. The CDR3 length is 15 residues. CDR3 in amino acids: CASSKGGGGRSIQYF. CDR3 in DNA: TGTGCCAGCAGCAAAGGGGGGGGCGGCAGGAGCATTCAGTACTTC.

This chain joins TRBV7-8 and TRBJ1-3; 8 nucleotides align to TRBD1. V shed 4 bases, J shed 2 bases, and the junction held 4 bases outside the gene matches. Germline values: CDR1 SGHVS, CDR2 FQNEAQ. CDR3 length: 15 amino acids. The CDR3 DNA sequence: TGTGCCAGCAGCTCGGGGACAGGCGCTGGAAACACCATATATTTT. Residues: CASSSGTGAGNTIYF.

V is TRBV4-1 and J is TRBJ2-3; maybe TRBD1 (6 bases). V lost 0 bases and J lost 5, with 15 bases in between. CDR3 length equals 16 residues. Germline V gives CDR1 MGHRA, CDR2 YSYEKL. The DNA for the CDR3 is TGCGCCAGCAGCCAAGATATGCCAGGGGCGGGAGATACGCAGTATTTT. It yields the protein CASSQDMPGAGDTQYF.

The chain combines TRBV7-6 with TRBJ2-1; TRBD2 matches at 9 bases. V lost 1 base, J lost 2 bases, and 3 bases stayed unmatched. In germline, CDR1 is SGHVS, CDR2 FNYEAQ. This CDR3 comprises 16 residues. The CDR3 DNA reads as TGTGCCAGCAGCTTAGAACTAGCGGGCGCCTACAATGAGCAGTTCTTC. Amino acids: CASSLELAGAYNEQFF.

V usage is TRBV4-1 and J usage is TRBJ2-7, with 9 positions matching TRBD1. The CDR3 sequence is 14 residues long. Germline loops: CDR1 MGHRA, CDR2 YSYEKL. V lost 4 bases and J lost 5; bases outside the gene matches: 6. In DNA, the CDR3 is TGCGCCAGCAGCCCTGGACAGGGGAGCCACGAGCAGTACTTC. It translates to CASSPGQGSHEQYF.

The chain joins TRBV7-2 to TRBJ2-1, with 7 bases matching TRBD2. CDR1 SGHTA and CDR2 FQGNSA come from the germline V gene. The CDR3 length is 18 residues. J lost 6 bases, V lost 1 base, and 15 bases had no gene match. The CDR3 protein is CASSLEWRGTTRTNEQFF. DNA of the CDR3: TGTGCCAGCAGCTTAGAGTGGCGAGGGACTACCCGGACCAATGAGCAGTTCTTC.

The V gene is TRBV29-1, the J gene TRBJ2-2, with 7 positions matching TRBD1. With 5 bases clipped from V and 5 bases from J, the junction kept 8 bases outside the gene matches. The germline V gene encodes CDR1 SQVTM and CDR2 ANQGSEA. The CDR3 extends over 14 amino acids. The CDR3 here is CSVSDRVDTGELFF. CDR3 coding DNA: TGCAGCGTTTCTGACAGGGTGGATACCGGGGAGCTGTTTTTT.